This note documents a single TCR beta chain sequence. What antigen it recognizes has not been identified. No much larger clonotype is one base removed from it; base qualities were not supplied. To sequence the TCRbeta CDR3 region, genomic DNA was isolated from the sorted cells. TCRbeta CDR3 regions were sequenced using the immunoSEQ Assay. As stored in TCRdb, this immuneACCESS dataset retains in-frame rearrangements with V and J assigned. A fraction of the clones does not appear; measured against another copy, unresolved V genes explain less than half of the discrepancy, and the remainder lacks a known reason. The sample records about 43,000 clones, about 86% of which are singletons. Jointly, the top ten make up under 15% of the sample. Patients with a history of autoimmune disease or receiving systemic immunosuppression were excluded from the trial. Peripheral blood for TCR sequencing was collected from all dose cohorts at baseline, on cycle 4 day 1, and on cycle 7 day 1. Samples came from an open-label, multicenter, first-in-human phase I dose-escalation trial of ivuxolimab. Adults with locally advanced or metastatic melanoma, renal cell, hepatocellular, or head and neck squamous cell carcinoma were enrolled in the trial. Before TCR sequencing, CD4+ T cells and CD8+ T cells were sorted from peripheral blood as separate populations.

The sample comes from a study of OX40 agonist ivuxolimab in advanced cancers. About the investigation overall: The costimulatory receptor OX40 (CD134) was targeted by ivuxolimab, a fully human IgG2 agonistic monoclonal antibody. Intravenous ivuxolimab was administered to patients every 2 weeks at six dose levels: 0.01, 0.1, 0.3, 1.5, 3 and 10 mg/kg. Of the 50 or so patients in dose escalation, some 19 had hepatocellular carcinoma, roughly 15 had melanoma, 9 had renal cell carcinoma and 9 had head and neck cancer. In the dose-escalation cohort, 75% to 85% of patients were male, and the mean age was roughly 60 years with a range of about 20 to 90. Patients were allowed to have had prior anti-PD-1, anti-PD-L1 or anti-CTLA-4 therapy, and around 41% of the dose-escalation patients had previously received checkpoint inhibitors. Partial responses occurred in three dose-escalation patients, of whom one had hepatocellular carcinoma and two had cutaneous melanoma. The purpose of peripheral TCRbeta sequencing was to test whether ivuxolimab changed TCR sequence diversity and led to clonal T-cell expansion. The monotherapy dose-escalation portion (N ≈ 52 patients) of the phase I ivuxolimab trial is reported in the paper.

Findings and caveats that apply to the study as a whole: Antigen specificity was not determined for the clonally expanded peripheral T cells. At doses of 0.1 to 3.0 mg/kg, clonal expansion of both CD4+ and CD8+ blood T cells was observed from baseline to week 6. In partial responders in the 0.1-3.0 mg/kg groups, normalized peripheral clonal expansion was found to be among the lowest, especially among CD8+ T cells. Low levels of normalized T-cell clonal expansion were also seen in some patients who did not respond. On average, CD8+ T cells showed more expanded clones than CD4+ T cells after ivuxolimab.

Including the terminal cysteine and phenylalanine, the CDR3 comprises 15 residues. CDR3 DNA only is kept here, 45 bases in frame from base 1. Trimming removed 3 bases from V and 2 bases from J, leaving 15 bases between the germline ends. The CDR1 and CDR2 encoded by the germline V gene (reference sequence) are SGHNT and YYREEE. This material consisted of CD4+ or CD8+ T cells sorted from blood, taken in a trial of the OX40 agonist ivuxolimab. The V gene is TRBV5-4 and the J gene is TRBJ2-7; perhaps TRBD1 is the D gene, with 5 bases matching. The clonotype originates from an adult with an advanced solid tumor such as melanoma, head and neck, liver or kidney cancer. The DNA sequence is TGTGCCAGCAGCTGGACACTTGGAGAGACCTACGAGCAGTACTTC. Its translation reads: CASSWTLGETYEQYF.